These T cell receptor beta chains were read from a single sample in a study of blood T cell repertoires in COVID-19. The table came from immunoSEQ multiplex PCR; TCRdb's copy has only in-frame clones and leaves some out. This table holds 200,000 or so clones, roughly nine tenths found once. The source material was peripheral blood. Every receptor here comes from a man in his sixties who had recovered from COVID-19. CDR3s include the opening cysteine and the closing phenylalanine or tryptophan. Fields, in order: D gene, J gene, V gene, clone size, CDR3 DNA, CDR3 protein. D genes are given only for firm matches. Only part of the rows carry a size: once, few, many, or a class if the clone is expanded.

>NA|TRBJ2-3|TRBV18|NA
TGTGCCAGCTCACTTACATCTAGCACAGATACGCAGTATTTT
CASSLTSSTDTQYF
>TRBD2|TRBJ2-3|TRBV10-3|NA
TGTGCCATCAGTGAAGTGCAGGCGGGGGAGTTATTTACGCAGTATTTT
CAISEVQAGELFTQYF
>TRBD2|TRBJ2-1|TRBV7-3|NA
TGTGCCAGCAGCTTGCTTAGCGGGAGGGGAGAGCAGTTCTTC
CASSLLSGRGEQFF
>NA|TRBJ2-3|TRBV18|NA
TGTGCCAGCTCAGTACGGTCCTTCACAGATACGCAGTATTTT
CASSVRSFTDTQYF
>NA|TRBJ1-5|TRBV2|NA
TGTGCCAGCAGTTCGGGACACCGGCAGCCCCAGCATTTT
CASSSGHRQPQHF
>TRBD2|TRBJ2-1|TRBV5-4|NA
TGTGCCAGCAGCCCGATGACTAGCGGGACCTACAATGAGCAGTTCTTC
CASSPMTSGTYNEQFF
>NA|TRBJ1-2|TRBV2|NA
TGTGCCAGCAGTGCCCTCCCGAACTATGGCTACACCTTC
CASSALPNYGYTF
>NA|TRBJ2-3|TRBV7-6|NA
TGTGCCAGCAGCCCACGAAGGGGTCGGACAGATACGCAGTATTTT
CASSPRRGRTDTQYF
>NA|TRBJ2-5|TRBV3-1/TRBV3-2|NA
TGTGCCAGCAGCCAAGGACGGGGAGCCCAGTACTTC
CASSQGRGAQYF
>NA|TRBJ1-6|TRBV7-3|NA
TGTGCCAGCAGCCTCTTTCACATTGGGCCTTCACCCCTCCACTTT
CASSLFHIGPSPLHF
>TRBD1|TRBJ2-7|TRBV27|NA
TGTGCCAGCAGTTTAAAAGGGACAGGGAAGCTAGGCGAGCAGTACTTC
CASSLKGTGKLGEQYF
>NA|TRBJ2-1|TRBV24-1|NA
TGTGCCACCAGTGAATCGGGTCTTAACAATGAGCAGTTCTTC
CATSESGLNNEQFF
>TRBD2|TRBJ2-5|TRBV4-2|NA
TGTGCCAGCAGCCAAGTTGGCGGGAGAGGGCAAGAGACCCAGTACTTC
CASSQVGGRGQETQYF
>NA|TRBJ1-6|TRBV6-5|NA
TGTGCCAGCACCTTCACAGGGTGGGGTAATTCACCCCTCCACTTT
CASTFTGWGNSPLHF
>NA|TRBJ2-1|TRBV9|NA
TGTGCCAGCAGCGTAGTCCCAGGGGGGTACAATGAGCAGTTCTTC
CASSVVPGGYNEQFF
>NA|TRBJ1-2|TRBV11-2|NA
TGTGCCAGCAGCTCCGCGGGGGGGTTAATCGGCTACACCTTC
CASSSAGGLIGYTF
>NA|TRBJ1-1|TRBV6-1|NA
TGTGCCAGCAGTGAAAAAGGGGGCACTGAAGCTTTCTTT
CASSEKGGTEAFF
>NA|TRBJ2-1|TRBV7-9|NA
TGTGCCAGCAGCACTAGATACCTAGGGCTCAATGAGCAGTTCTTC
CASSTRYLGLNEQFF
>NA|TRBJ2-2|TRBV6-6|NA
TGTGCCATCTATAACACCGGGGAGCTGTTTTTT
CAIYNTGELFF
>TRBD1|TRBJ1-5|TRBV20-1|once
TGCAGTGCTAGTGCAGGGGGCTATCAGCCCCAGCATTTT
CSASAGGYQPQHF